This passage covers 4 T cell receptor beta chains from one sample sequenced in a study of shared clonotypes between healthy human individuals. Sequencing used immunoSEQ multiplex PCR; TCRdb keeps in-frame clones, though not all of them. The sample lists fewer than 2.5 million clones, roughly 93% seen once, with around 0.37% in the top ten. Sequencing input: naive CD4+ T cells from PBMCs. Subset indicated: CD45RA+ positively selected. All receptors come from a man aged 18 to 30 in good health. Some clones in this sample may be carry-over from other donors' samples.

The chain joins TRBV6-1 to TRBJ2-2, with TRBD1 matching 7 bases. V lost 5 bases to trimming and J lost 1 base; unmatched junction nucleotides: 4. Germline V gene lookup returns CDR1 MNHNS and CDR2 SASEGT. The CDR3 has 15 amino acids. This CDR3 reads CASSFDRVNTGELFF. The CDR3 DNA sequence: TGTGCCAGCAGTTTTGACAGGGTGAACACCGGGGAGCTGTTTTTT.

This clone has only one observation. The rearrangement links TRBV6-5 to TRBJ2-7; TRBD1 aligns across 7 bases. CDR1 is MNHEY and CDR2 is SVGAGI in the germline V gene. Germline trimming cut 11 bases from V and 4 bases from J; bases unmatched to any gene: 11. CDR3 size: 13 residues. CDR3 sequence reads: CAVCRDSTYEQYF. The CDR3 DNA reads TGTGCCGTCTGCCGGGACAGTACGTACGAGCAGTACTTC.

The chain joins TRBV15 to TRBJ2-4; no firm D call. Deletions cut 5 bases from V and 9 bases from J, with 11 bases between. The CDR3 runs 12 residues. The germline gives CDR1 LNHNV, CDR2 YYDKDF (reference sequence). The CDR3 protein is CATSASWGIQYF. CDR3 DNA sequence: TGTGCCACCAGCGCCAGTTGGGGCATTCAGTACTTC.

The V call is TRBV7-2, the J call TRBJ2-1; the match to TRBD1 covers 7 bases. The V and J ends lost 5 bases and 4 bases, in that order; junction bases with no gene match: 11. The CDR3 consists of 16 residues. Germline values: CDR1 SGHTA, CDR2 FQGNSA. CDR3 DNA sequence: TGTGCCAGCAGCACTTCCGGGACAGAACATTACAATGAGCAGTTCTTC. It specifies CASSTSGTEHYNEQFF. The whole variable domain, remainder taken from reference TRBV7-2 and TRBJ2-1, is GAGVSQSPSNKVTEKGKDVELRCDPISGHTALYWYRQSLGQGLEFLIYFQGNSAPDKSGLPSDRFSAERTGGSVSTLTIQRTQQEDSAVYLCASSTSGTEHYNEQFFGPGTRLTVL.